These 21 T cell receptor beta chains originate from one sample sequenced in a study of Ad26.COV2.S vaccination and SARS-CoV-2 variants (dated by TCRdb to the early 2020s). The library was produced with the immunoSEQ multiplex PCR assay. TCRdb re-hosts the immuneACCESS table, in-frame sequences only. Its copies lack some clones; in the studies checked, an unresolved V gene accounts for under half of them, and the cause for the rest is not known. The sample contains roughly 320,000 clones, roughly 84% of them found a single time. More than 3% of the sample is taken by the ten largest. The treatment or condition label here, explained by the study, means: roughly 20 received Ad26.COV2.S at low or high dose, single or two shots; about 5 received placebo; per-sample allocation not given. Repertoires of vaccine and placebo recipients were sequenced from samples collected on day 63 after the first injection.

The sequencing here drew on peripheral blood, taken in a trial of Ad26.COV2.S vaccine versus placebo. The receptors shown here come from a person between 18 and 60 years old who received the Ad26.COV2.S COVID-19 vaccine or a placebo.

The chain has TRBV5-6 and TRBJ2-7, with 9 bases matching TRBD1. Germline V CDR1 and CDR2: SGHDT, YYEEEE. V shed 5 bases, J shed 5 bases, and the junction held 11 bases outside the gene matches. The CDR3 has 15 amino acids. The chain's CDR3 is CASSWTGTGRHEQYF. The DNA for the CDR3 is TGTGCCAGCAGTTGGACCGGGACAGGGAGACACGAGCAGTACTTC.

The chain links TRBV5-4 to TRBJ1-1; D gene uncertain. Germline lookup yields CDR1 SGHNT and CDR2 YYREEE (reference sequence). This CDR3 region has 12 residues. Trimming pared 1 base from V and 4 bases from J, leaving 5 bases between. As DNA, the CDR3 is TGTGCCAGCAGCTTGAGTTCCACTGAAGCTTTCTTT. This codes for CASSLSSTEAFF.

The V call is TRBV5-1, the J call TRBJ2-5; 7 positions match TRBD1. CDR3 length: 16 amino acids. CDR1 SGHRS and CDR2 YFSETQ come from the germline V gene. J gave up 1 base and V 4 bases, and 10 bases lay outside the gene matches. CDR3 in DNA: TGCGCCAGCAGCCGCGACGACAGGGCGTCCCAAGAGACCCAGTACTTC. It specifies CASSRDDRASQETQYF.

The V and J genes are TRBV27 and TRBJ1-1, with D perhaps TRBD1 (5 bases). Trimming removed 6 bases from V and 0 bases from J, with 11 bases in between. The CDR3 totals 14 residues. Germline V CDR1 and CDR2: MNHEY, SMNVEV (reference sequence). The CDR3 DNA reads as TGTGCCAGCAGGAAGGGGCCCCTGAACACTGAAGCTTTCTTT. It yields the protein CASRKGPLNTEAFF.

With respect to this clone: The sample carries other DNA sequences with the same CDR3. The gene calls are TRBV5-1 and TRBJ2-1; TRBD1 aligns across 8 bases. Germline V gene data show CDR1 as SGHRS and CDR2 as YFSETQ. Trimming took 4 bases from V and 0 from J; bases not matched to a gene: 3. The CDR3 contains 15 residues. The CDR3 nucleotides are TGCGCCAGCAGCCCTGGACAGGGCTCCTACAATGAGCAGTTCTTC. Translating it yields CASSPGQGSYNEQFF.

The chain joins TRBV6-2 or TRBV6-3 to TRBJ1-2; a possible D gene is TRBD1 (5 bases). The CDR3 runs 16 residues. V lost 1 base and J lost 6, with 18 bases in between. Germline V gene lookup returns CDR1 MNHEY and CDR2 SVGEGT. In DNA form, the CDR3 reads TGTGCCAGCAGTTACTACAGGATAGGAGGAGTAAATGGCTACACCTTC. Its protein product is CASSYYRIGGVNGYTF.

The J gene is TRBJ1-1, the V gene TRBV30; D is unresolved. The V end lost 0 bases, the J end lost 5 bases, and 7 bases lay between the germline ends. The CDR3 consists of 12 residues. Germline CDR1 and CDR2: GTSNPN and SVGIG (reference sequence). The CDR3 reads CAWSVLQTEAFF. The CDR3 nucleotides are TGTGCCTGGAGTGTATTACAGACTGAAGCTTTCTTT.

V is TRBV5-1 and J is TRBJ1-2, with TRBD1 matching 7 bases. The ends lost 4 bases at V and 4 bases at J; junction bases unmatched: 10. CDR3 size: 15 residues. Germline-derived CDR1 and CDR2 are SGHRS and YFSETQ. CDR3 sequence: CASSPNLGGPYGYTF. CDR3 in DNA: TGCGCCAGCAGCCCTAACCTAGGGGGCCCCTATGGCTACACCTTC. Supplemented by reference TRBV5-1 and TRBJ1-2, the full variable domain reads KAGVTQTPRYLIKTRGQQVTLSCSPISGHRSVSWYQQTPGQGLQFLFEYFSETQRNKGNFPGRFSGRQFSNSRSEMNVSTLELGDSALYLCASSPNLGGPYGYTFGSGTRLTVV.

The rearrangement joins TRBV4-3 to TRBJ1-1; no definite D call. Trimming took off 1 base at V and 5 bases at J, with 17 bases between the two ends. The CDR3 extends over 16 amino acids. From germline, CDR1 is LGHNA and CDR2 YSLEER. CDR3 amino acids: CASSQAPTSLGTEAFF. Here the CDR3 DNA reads TGCGCCAGCAGCCAAGCCCCCACATCGCTGGGGACTGAAGCTTTCTTT.

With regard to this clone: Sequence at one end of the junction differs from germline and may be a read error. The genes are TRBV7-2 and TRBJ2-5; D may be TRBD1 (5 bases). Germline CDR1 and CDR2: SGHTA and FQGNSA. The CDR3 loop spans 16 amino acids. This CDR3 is CASSLVVGPGEESQYF. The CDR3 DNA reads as TGTGCCAGCAGCTTAGTGGTGGGGCCTGGAGAAGAGAGCCAGTACTTC. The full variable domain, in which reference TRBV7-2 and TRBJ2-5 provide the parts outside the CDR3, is GAGVSQSPSNKVTEKGKDVELRCDPISGHTALYWYRQSLGQGLEFLIYFQGNSAPDKSGLPSDRFSAERTGGSVSTLTIQRTQQEDSAVYLCASSLVVGPGEESQYFGPGTRLLVL.

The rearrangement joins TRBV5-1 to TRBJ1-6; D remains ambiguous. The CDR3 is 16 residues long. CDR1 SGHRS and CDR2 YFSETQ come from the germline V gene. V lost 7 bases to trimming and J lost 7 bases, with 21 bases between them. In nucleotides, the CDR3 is TGCGCCAGCCGACGCCAGGAGGGAGGTCGGAATTCACCCCTCCACTTT. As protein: CASRRQEGGRNSPLHF.

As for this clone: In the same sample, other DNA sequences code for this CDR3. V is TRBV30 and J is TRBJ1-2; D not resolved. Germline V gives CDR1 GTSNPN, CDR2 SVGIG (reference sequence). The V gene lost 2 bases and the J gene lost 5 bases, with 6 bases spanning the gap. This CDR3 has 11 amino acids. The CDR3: CAWSPGYGYTF. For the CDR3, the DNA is TGTGCCTGGAGTCCCGGTTATGGCTACACCTTC.

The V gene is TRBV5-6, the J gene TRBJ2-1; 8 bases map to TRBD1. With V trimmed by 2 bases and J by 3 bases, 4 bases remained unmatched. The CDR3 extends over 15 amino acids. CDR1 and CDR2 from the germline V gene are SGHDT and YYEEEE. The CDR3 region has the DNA TGTGCCAGCAGCTTTATGGACAGGGACTACAATGAGCAGTTCTTC. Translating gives CASSFMDRDYNEQFF.

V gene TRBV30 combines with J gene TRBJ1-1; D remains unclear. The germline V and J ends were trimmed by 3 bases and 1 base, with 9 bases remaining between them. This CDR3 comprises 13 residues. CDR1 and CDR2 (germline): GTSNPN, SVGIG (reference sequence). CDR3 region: CAWRGNSNTEAFF. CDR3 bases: TGTGCCTGGAGGGGGAATTCGAACACTGAAGCTTTCTTT.

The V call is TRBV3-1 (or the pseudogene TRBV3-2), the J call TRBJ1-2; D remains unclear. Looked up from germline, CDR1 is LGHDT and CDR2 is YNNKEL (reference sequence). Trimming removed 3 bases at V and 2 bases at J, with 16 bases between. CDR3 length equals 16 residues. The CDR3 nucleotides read TGTGCCAGCAGCCAGCAGGCCCTGGAGGAAAACTATGGCTACACCTTC. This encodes CASSQQALEENYGYTF.

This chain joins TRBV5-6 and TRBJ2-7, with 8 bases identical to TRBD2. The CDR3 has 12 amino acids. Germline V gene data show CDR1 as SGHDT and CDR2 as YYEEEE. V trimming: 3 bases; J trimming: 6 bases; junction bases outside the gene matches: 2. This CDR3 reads CASSSGLVEQYF. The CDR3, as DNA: TGTGCCAGCAGCTCGGGACTAGTCGAGCAGTACTTC.

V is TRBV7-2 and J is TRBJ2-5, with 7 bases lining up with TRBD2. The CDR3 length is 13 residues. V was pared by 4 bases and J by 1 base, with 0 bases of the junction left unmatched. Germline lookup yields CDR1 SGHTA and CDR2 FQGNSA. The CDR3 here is CASSWTSQETQYF. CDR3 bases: TGTGCCAGCAGCTGGACTAGCCAAGAGACCCAGTACTTC.

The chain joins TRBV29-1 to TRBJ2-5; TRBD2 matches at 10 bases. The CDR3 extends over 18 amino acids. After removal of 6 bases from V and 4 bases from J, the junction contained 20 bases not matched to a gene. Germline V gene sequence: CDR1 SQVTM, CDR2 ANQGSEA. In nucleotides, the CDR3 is TGCAGCGTCTACCCCCTAAGGAGCGGGGGGGCGGTCGGAGAGACCCAGTACTTC. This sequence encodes CSVYPLRSGGAVGETQYF.

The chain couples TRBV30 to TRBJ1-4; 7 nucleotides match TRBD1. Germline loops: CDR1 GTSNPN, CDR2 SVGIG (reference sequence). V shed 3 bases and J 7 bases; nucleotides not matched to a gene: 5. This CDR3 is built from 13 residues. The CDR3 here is CAWSTGDGEKLFF. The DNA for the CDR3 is TGTGCCTGGAGCACAGGGGACGGTGAAAAACTGTTTTTT. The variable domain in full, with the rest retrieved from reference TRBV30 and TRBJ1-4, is SQTIHQWPATLVQPVGSPLSLECTVEGTSNPNLYWYRQAAGRGLQLLFYSVGIGQISSEVPQNLSASRPQDRQFILSSKKLLLSDSGFYLCAWSTGDGEKLFFGSGTQLSVL.

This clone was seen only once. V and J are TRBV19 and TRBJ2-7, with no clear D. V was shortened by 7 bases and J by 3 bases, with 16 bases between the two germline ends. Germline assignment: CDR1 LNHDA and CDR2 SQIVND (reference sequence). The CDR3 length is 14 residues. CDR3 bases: TGTGCCAGTACCCCTACAGTGTGGAGCTACGAGCAGTACTTC. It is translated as CASTPTVWSYEQYF.

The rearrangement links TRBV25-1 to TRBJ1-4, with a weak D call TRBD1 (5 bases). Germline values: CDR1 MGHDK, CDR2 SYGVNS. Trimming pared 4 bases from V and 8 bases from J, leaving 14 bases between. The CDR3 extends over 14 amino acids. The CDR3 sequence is CASSARGAGEKLFF. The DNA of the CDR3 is TGTGCCAGCAGTGCCCGCGGGGCGGGAGAAAAACTGTTTTTT.